Listed below are T cell receptor beta chains from one sample, sequenced in a study of cytomegalovirus exposure and HLA in healthy donors. TCRdb's table, derived via immunoSEQ multiplex PCR, lists solely in-frame clones and lacks some. The repertoire holds 100,000 or so clones, with 78% as singletons. The sample consisted of PBMCs. The origin of the receptors is a woman in her 40s in good health and CMV-seropositive. Both conserved end residues are part of each CDR3. Fields, in order: J gene, V gene, clone size, D gene, CDR3 DNA, CDR3 protein. D genes are given only for firm matches. Clone size is given for some rows only: seen once, a few or many times, or a class if the clone is expanded.

TRBJ2-1 TRBV27 . TRBD1 TGTGCCAGCAGGCCCTACAGGGGGAGCTCCTACAATGAGCAGTTCTTC CASRPYRGSSYNEQFF
TRBJ2-1 TRBV5-5 . TRBD2 TGTGCCAGCAGCTTGTCCACTAGCGGAGTATCCTACAATGAGCAGTTCTTC CASSLSTSGVSYNEQFF
TRBJ2-1 TRBV11-2 once TRBD2 TGTGCCAGCAGCTTAGGGGGACTAGCGGTCTACAATGAGCAGTTCTTC CASSLGGLAVYNEQFF
TRBJ2-7 TRBV7-8 . . TGTGCCAGCAGCTTAGCGACAGAGCAGTACTTC CASSLATEQYF
TRBJ1-1 TRBV6-1 . TRBD1 TGTGCCAGCAGACCCGGACAGGGGGCTAACCAAGGAGCTTTCTTT CASRPGQGANQGAFF
TRBJ1-4 TRBV6-5 . . TGTGCCAGCAGTTCGCAGGGTTCGGTCCTTGAAAAACTGTTTTTT CASSSQGSVLEKLFF
TRBJ1-4 TRBV28 . . TGTGCCAGCAGGTCAAATGAAAAACTGTTTTTT CASRSNEKLFF
TRBJ1-4 TRBV5-4 . TRBD1 TGTGCCAGCAGCTTGAGGCAGGGGGCAGGATTAGGAGACACGGATGAAAAACTGTTTTTT CASSLRQGAGLGDTDEKLFF
TRBJ2-5 TRBV7-9 . TRBD2 TGTGCCAGCAGCCACACCGGGACTAGCGGGAGAGAGCGGCCCAAGACCCAGTACTTC CASSHTGTSGRERPKTQYF
TRBJ2-7 TRBV4-1 . TRBD1 TGCGCCAGCAGCCAGGCGGACAGGGTCTACGAGCAGTACTTC CASSQADRVYEQYF
TRBJ2-1 TRBV14 . TRBD2 TGTGCCAGCAGCCAAGATAGGGGCGGGAGGGTCAGCAATGAGCAGTTCTTC CASSQDRGGRVSNEQFF
TRBJ2-1 TRBV7-8 . TRBD2 TGTGCCAGCACCCTAAGGGGTAGCGGGAGGGCCGAAGAGCAGTTCTTC CASTLRGSGRAEEQFF
TRBJ1-1 TRBV5-6 few TRBD1 TGTGCCAGCAGCTGGGGACAGATAACGACTGAAGCTTTCTTT CASSWGQITTEAFF
TRBJ1-1 TRBV7-7 . . TGTGCTAGCAGCCCGGGAATGGGCACTGAAGCTTTCTTT CASSPGMGTEAFF
TRBJ2-7 TRBV6-5 . . TGTGCCAGCATCGGCCGGCAGGGGAACTACGAGCAGTACTTC CASIGRQGNYEQYF
TRBJ2-1 TRBV28 . . TGTGCCAGCAGTTTGGGGGGCTCCTACAATGAGCAGTTCTTC CASSLGGSYNEQFF
TRBJ1-1 TRBV4-1 . . TGCGCCAGCAGCCAAGGAGTAAACCCTGAAGCTTTCTTT CASSQGVNPEAFF
TRBJ2-1 TRBV28 . TRBD1 TGTGCCAGCAGTTTGACAGGGGGCCACAATGAGCAGTTCTTC CASSLTGGHNEQFF
TRBJ2-5 TRBV5-1 . TRBD2 TGCGCCAGCAGCTTGGTGGCTAGCGGGAGTTGGGAGCAGTACTTC CASSLVASGSWEQYF
TRBJ1-5 TRBV5-5 . . TGTGCCAGCAGCTTGGTCCAGGTTAGCAATCAGCCCCAGCATTTT CASSLVQVSNQPQHF
TRBJ2-3 TRBV6-4 . . TGTGCCAGCAGCGGGAGCCGCACAGATACGCAGTATTTT CASSGSRTDTQYF
TRBJ1-1 TRBV28 . TRBD1 TGTGCCAGCAGGCCCCCCGGGACAGGGAGCACTGAAGCTTTCTTT CASRPPGTGSTEAFF
TRBJ2-3 TRBV5-4 . . TGTGCCAGCAAGCTGGGGCCGAGCACAGATACGCAGTATTTT CASKLGPSTDTQYF
TRBJ1-4 TRBV7-9 few . TGTGCCAGCAGCTTCTACGATGGAAAACTGTTTTTT CASSFYDGKLFF
TRBJ2-2 TRBV6-4 few . TGTGCCAGCACTCCTGGTGTCAGGCCCCCTTACACCGGGGAGCTGTTTTTT CASTPGVRPPYTGELFF
TRBJ2-7 TRBV29-1 . TRBD1 TGCAGCGTTGATACGGGACAGGGACCCTACGAGCAGTACTTC CSVDTGQGPYEQYF
TRBJ2-7 TRBV30 . TRBD2 TGTGCCTGGAGTGTACGAGGGGACTACTACGAGCAGTACTTC CAWSVRGDYYEQYF
TRBJ2-5 TRBV5-1 once . TGCGCCAGCAACTCCCCGGGAACCCAAGAGACCCAGTACTTC CASNSPGTQETQYF
TRBJ2-1 TRBV28 . . TGTGCCAGCAGTCCAGGGACAACTTTAAATGAGCAGTTCTTC CASSPGTTLNEQFF
TRBJ1-5 TRBV19 once TRBD1 TGTGCCAGTAGTCTCGGGACAGGGGGCCGCAATCAGCCCCAGCATTTT CASSLGTGGRNQPQHF
TRBJ2-5 TRBV7-2 . . TGTGCCAGCAGTTTTACTAGTTCGGGTCAAGAGACCCAGTACTTC CASSFTSSGQETQYF
TRBJ2-1 TRBV7-2 . TRBD2 TGTGCCAGCAGCGGAGGGGCTAGCGGGAGACTCTACAATGAGCAGTTCTTC CASSGGASGRLYNEQFF
TRBJ2-7 TRBV7-2 . . TGTGCCACCACTATTAGCCGGGACACAACAGAGCAGTACTTC CATTISRDTTEQYF
TRBJ2-3 TRBV7-2 . . TGTGCCAGCAGCCCCTTTTCAGATACGCAGTATTTT CASSPFSDTQYF
TRBJ2-2 TRBV9 . . TGTGCCAGCAGCCTAGGGGGGGGTACCGGGGAGCTGTTTTTT CASSLGGGTGELFF
TRBJ1-4 TRBV15 . . TGTGCCACCAGCAGACCTTGGGGGGGCTATGAAAAACTGTTTTTT CATSRPWGGYEKLFF
TRBJ2-2 TRBV7-6 once . TGTGCCAGCAGCGCGGGACAGCCAAACACCGGGGAGCTGTTTTTT CASSAGQPNTGELFF
TRBJ2-4 TRBV7-3 . . TGTGCCAGCAGCTTACAGGGGGCCAAAAACATTCAGTACTTC CASSLQGAKNIQYF
TRBJ1-1 TRBV6-5 . . TGTGCCAGCAAGACAACGGGATCGAACACTGAAGCTTTCTTT CASKTTGSNTEAFF
TRBJ2-3 TRBV5-1 few TRBD2 TGCGCCAGCAGCTTGGGGTCCCTACTAGCGGGACGCACAGATACGCAGTATTTT CASSLGSLLAGRTDTQYF
TRBJ1-2 TRBV21-1 . . TGTGCCAGCAGCAAAGTGCGACAGGCCTATGGCTACACCTTC CASSKVRQAYGYTF
TRBJ1-1 TRBV7-9 few TRBD1 TGTGCCAGCAGCGTTCAGGGGGACACTGAAGCTTTCTTT CASSVQGDTEAFF
TRBJ2-1 TRBV9 once TRBD2 TGTGCCAGCAGCGTACCTAGCGGGAGCGATGAGCAGTTCTTC CASSVPSGSDEQFF
TRBJ2-3 TRBV14 . TRBD2 TGTGCCAGCAGCCAAGGAACGGGAGGGCCAGATACGCAGTATTTT CASSQGTGGPDTQYF
TRBJ1-1 TRBV6-1 . . TGTGCCAGCAGTCTTGACCGGGTCTCTGAAGCTTTCTTT CASSLDRVSEAFF
TRBJ2-3 TRBV5-6 few . TGTGCCAGCAGCTTGTCGAGGACTCATCGCACAGATACGCAGTATTTT CASSLSRTHRTDTQYF
TRBJ2-5 TRBV27 . TRBD2 TGTGCCAGCAGTTCCCGGCGGGCTAGCGGCCAAGAGACCCAGTACTTC CASSSRRASGQETQYF
TRBJ2-6 TRBV7-8 . . TGTGCCAGCAGCCTACAGGGAACTGGGGCCAACGTCCTGACTTTC CASSLQGTGANVLTF
TRBJ1-5 TRBV4-3 . TRBD1 TGCGCCAGCAGCCAAGGGACAGGGAGGAATCAGCCCCAGCATTTT CASSQGTGRNQPQHF
TRBJ1-2 TRBV19 . . TGTGCCAGTAGTCAGAACAGGGAACGAAACTATGGCTACACCTTC CASSQNRERNYGYTF
TRBJ2-3 TRBV19 once TRBD2 TGTGCCAGTAGCCGCAAAGGACGCCGGACTAGCGGGAACGCAGATACGCAGTATTTT CASSRKGRRTSGNADTQYF
TRBJ2-5 TRBV15 . . TGTGCCACCAGCAGAGACCAGGGGGAGACCCAGTACTTC CATSRDQGETQYF
TRBJ2-3 TRBV7-9 . . TGTGCCAGCAGTTTTAAGACGGTAACCCGAGGCCTCCACACAGATACGCAGTATTTT CASSFKTVTRGLHTDTQYF
TRBJ2-2 TRBV7-2 . . TGTGCCAGCACCATCGACAGGGAGCTGTTTTTT CASTIDRELFF
TRBJ2-1 TRBV9 . TRBD2 TGTGCCAGCAGCGTAGGACTAGCGGGAGGAAATGAGCAGTTCTTC CASSVGLAGGNEQFF